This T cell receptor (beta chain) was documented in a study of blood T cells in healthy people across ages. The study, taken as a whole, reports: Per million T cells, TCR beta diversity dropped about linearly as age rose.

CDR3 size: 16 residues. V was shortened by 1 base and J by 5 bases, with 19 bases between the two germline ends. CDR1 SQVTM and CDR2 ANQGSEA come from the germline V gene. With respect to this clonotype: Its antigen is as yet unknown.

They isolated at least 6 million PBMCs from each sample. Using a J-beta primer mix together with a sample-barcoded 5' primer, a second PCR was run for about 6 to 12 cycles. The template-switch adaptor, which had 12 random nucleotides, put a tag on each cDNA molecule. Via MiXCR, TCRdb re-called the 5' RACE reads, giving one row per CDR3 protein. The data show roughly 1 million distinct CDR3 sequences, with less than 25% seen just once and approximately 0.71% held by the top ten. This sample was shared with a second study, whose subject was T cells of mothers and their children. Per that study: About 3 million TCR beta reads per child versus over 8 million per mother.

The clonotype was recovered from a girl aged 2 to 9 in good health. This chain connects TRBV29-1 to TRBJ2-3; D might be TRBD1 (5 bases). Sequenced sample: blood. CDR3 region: CSVEVGIRAFEDTQYF. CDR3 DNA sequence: TGCAGCGTTGAAGTGGGGATCAGGGCCTTCGAAGATACGCAGTATTTT.